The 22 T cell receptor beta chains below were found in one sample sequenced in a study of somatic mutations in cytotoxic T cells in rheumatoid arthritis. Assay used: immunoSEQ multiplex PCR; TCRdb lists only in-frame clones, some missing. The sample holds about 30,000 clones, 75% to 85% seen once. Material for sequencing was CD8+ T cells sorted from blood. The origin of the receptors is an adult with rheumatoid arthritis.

The CDR3 reads CASSLWGASGYYEQYF. The CDR3 nucleotides are TGTGCCAGCAGTTTATGGGGGGCTAGCGGATACTACGAGCAGTACTTC. The chain employs TRBV27 and TRBJ2-7; possible D gene TRBD2, 7 bases. Germline loops: CDR1 MNHEY, CDR2 SMNVEV (reference sequence). CDR3 length equals 16 residues. Trimming removed 1 base at V and 3 bases at J, with 16 bases between.

As DNA, the CDR3 is TGTGCCAGCAGTCAGGCCGCAGGTAGAGTCCCTGTAGAGCAGTACTTC. This gives the protein CASSQAAGRVPVEQYF. This sequence joins TRBV7-9 and TRBJ2-7; D uncertain. Germline V gene sequence: CDR1 SEHNR, CDR2 FQNEAQ (reference sequence). V lost 6 bases, J lost 7 bases, and 25 bases lay in between. The CDR3 totals 16 residues.

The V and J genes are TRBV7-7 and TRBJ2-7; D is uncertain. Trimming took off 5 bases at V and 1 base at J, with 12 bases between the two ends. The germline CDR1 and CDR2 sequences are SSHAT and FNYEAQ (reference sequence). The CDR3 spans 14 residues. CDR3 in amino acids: CASSPNLGSYEQYF. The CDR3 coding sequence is TGTGCCAGCAGCCCGAACCTAGGGTCCTACGAGCAGTACTTC.

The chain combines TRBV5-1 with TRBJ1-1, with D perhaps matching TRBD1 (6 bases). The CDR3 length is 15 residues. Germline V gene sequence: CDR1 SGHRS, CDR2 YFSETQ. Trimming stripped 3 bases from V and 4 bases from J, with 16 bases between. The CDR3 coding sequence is TGCGCCAGCAGCTGGAGGGGGGGGCAGGGCACTGAAGCTTTCTTT. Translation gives CASSWRGGQGTEAFF.

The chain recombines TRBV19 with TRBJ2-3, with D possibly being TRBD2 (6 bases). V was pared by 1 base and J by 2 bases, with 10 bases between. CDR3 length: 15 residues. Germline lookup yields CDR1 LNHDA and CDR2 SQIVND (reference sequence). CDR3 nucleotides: TGTGCCAGTAGTATAGCGGGAGTTGTCACAGATACGCAGTATTTT. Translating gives CASSIAGVVTDTQYF. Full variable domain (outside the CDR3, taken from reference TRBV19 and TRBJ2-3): DGGITQSPKYLFRKEGQNVTLSCEQNLNHDAMYWYRQDPGQGLRLIYYSQIVNDFQKGDIAEGYSVSREKKESFPLTVTSAQKNPTAFYLCASSIAGVVTDTQYFGPGTRLTVL.

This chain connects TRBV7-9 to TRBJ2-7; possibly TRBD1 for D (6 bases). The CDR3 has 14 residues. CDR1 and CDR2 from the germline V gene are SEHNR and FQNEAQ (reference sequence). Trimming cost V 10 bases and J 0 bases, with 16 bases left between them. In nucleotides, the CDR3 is TGTGCCATTCGGACAGAGGCTAGCTCCTACGAGCAGTACTTC. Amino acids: CAIRTEASSYEQYF. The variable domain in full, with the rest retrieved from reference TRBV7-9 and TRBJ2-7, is DTGVSQNPRHKITKRGQNVTFRCDPISEHNRLYWYRQTLGQGPEFLTYFQNEAQLEKSRLLSDRFSAERPKGSFSTLEIQRTEQGDSAMYLCAIRTEASSYEQYFGPGTRLTVT.

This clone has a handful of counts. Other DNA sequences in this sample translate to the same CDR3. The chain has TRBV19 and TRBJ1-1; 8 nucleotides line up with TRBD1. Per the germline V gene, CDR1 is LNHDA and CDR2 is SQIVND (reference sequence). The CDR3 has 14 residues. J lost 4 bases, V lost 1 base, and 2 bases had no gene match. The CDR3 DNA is TGTGCCAGTAGTATAGGCGGACAGGGCACTGAAGCTTTCTTT. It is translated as CASSIGGQGTEAFF.

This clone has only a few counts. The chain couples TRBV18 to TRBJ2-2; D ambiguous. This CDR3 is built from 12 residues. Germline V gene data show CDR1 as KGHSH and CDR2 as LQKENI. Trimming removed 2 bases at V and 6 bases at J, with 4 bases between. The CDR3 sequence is CASSPSSGELFF. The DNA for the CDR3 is TGTGCCAGCTCACCATCGTCCGGGGAGCTGTTTTTT.

CDR3 region: CASSNGAGAGNTIYF. The CDR3 nucleotides read TGTGCCAGCAGTAATGGGGCAGGGGCTGGAAACACCATATATTTT. The chain combines TRBV27 with TRBJ1-3, with D possibly matching TRBD1 (6 bases). The germline V gene has CDR1 MNHEY and CDR2 SMNVEV (reference sequence). The ends were cut back, 5 bases at V and 2 bases at J, with 13 bases in the middle. There are 15 residues in the CDR3.

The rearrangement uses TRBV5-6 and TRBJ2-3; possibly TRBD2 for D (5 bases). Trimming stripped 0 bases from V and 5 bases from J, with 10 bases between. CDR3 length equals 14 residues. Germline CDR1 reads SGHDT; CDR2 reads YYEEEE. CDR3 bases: TGTGCCAGCAGCTTGGAGGGAGACAAAGATACGCAGTATTTT. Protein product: CASSLEGDKDTQYF.

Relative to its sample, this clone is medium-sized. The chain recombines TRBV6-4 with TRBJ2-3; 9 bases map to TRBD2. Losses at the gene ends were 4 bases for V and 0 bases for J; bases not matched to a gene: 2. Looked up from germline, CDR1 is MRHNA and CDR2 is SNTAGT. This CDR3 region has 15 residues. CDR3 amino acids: CASSATSGSTDTQYF. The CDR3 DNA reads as TGTGCCAGCAGTGCAACTAGCGGGAGCACAGATACGCAGTATTTT.

CDR3: CASSQGGPSNQPQHF. The DNA for the CDR3 is TGTGCCAGCAGCCAAGGTGGACCTAGCAATCAGCCCCAGCATTTT. The chain couples TRBV4-2 to TRBJ1-5; D gene uncertain. CDR3 length: 15 residues. Trimming pared 1 base from V and 0 bases from J, leaving 7 bases between. The V gene's germline CDR1 is LGHNA and CDR2 YNFKEQ.

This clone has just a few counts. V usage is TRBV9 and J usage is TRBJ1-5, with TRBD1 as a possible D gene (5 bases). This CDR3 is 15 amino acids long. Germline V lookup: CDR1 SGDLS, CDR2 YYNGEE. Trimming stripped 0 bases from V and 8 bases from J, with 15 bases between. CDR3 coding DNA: TGTGCCAGCAGCGTAGGGGACCGACTGGGAGAGCCCCAGCATTTT. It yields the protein CASSVGDRLGEPQHF.

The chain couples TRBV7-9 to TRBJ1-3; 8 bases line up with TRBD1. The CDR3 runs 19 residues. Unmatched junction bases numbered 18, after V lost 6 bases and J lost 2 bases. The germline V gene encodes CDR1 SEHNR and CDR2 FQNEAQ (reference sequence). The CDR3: CASRPGTGIGDIPGNTIYF. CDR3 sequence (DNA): TGTGCCAGCAGGCCTGGGACAGGAATTGGCGACATTCCTGGAAACACCATATATTTT.

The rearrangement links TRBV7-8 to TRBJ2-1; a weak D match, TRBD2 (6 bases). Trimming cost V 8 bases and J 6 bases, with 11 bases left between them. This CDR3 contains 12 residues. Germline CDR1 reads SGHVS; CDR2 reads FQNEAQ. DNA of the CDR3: TGTGCCAGCGTCCGCGGGACCAATGAGCAGTTCTTC. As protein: CASVRGTNEQFF.

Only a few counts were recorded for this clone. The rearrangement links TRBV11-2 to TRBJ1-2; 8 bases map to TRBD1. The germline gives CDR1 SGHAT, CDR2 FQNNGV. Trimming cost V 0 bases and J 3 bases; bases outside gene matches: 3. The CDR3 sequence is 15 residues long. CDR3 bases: TGTGCCAGCAGCTTAGAGGCGGACAGGGACTATGGCTACACCTTC. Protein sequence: CASSLEADRDYGYTF.

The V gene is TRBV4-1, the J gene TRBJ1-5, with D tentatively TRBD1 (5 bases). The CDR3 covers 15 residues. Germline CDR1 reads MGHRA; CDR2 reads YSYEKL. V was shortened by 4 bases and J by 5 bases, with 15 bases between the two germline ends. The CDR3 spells CASSPTRTTHQPQHF. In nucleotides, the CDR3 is TGCGCCAGCAGCCCTACACGGACAACCCATCAGCCCCAGCATTTT.

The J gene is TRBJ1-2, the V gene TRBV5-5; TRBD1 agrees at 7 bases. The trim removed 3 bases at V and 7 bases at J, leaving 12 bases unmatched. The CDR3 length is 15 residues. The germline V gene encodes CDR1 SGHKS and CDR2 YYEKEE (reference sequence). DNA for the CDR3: TGTGCCAGCAGCTCGATGGGGAGAACAGGGGCTGGCTACACCTTC. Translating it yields CASSSMGRTGAGYTF. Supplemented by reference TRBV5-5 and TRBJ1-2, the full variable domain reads DAGVTQSPTHLIKTRGQQVTLRCSPISGHKSVSWYQQVLGQGPQFIFQYYEKEERGRGNFPDRFSARQFPNYSSELNVNALLLGDSALYLCASSSMGRTGAGYTFGSGTRLTVV.

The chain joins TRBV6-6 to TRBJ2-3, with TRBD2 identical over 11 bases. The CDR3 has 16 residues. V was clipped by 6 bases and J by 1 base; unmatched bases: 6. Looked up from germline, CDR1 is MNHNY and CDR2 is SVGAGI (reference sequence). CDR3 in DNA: TGTGCCAGCAGCTACCTACTAGCGGGGGGCACAGATACGCAGTATTTT. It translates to CASSYLLAGGTDTQYF.

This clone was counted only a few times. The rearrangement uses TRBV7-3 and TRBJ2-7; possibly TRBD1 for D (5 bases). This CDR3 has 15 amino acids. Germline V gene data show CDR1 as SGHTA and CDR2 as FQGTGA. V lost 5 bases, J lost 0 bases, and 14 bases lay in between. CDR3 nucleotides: TGTGCCAGCAGCCCAGGGATCGGTAACTCCTACGAGCAGTACTTC. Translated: CASSPGIGNSYEQYF.

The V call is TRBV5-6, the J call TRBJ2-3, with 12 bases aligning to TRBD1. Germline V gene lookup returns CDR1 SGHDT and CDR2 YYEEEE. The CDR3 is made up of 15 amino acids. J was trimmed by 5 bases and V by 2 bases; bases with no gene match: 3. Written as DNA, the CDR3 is TGTGCCAGCAGCTTCGGGACAGGGGGCATAGATACGCAGTATTTT. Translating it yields CASSFGTGGIDTQYF.

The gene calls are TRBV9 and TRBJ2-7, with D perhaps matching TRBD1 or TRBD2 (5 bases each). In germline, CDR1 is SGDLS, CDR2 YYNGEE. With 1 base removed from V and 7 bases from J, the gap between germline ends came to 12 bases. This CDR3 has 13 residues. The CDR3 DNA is TGTGCCAGCAGCGTAACCGTGGGACGGGAGCAGTACTTC. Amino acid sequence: CASSVTVGREQYF. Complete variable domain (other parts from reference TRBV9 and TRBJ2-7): DSGVTQTPKHLITATGQRVTLRCSPRSGDLSVYWYQQSLDQGLQFLIQYYNGEERAKGNILERFSAQQFPDLHSELNLSSLELGDSALYFCASSVTVGREQYFGPGTRLTVT.